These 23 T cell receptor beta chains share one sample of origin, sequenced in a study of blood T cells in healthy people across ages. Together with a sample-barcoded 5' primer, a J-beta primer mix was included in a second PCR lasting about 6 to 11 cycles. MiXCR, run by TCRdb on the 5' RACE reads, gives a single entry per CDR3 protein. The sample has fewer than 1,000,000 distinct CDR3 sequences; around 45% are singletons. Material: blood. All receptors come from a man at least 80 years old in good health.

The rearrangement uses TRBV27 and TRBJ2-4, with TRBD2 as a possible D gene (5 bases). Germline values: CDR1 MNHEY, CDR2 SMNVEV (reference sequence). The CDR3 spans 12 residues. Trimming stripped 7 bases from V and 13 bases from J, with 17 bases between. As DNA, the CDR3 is TGTGCCAGCACTAATAAAGCCTGGGAGCAGTACTTC. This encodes CASTNKAWEQYF.

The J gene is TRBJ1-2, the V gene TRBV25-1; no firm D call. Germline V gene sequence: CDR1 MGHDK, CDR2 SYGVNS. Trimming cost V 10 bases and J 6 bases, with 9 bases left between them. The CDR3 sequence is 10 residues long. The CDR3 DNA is TGTGCCACCTTTTCCGATGGCTACACCTTC. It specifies CATFSDGYTF.

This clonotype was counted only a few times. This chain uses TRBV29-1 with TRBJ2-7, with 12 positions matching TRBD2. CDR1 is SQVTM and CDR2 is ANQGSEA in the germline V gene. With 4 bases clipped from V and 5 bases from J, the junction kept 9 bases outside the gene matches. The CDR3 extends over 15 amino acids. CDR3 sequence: CSVGLAGVPSHEQYF. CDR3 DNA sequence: TGCAGCGTTGGACTAGCGGGAGTGCCTTCCCACGAGCAGTACTTC.

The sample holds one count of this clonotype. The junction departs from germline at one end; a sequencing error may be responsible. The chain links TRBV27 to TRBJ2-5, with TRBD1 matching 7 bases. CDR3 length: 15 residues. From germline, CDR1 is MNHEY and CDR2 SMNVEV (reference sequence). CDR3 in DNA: TGTGCCAGCAGTTCCCCCGGGACAGCAAGAGAGGCCCAGTACTTC. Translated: CASSSPGTAREAQYF.

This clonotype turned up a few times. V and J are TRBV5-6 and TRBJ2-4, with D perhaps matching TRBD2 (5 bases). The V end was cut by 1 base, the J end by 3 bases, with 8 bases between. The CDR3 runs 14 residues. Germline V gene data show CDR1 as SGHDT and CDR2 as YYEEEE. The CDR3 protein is CASSLRGVKNIQYF. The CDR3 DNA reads TGTGCCAGCAGCTTGCGGGGTGTCAAAAACATTCAGTACTTC.

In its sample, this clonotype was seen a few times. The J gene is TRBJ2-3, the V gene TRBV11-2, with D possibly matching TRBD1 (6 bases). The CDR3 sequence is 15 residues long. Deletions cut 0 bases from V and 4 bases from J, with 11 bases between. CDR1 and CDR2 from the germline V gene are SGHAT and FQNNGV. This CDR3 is CASSLEGAGADTQYF. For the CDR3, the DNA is TGTGCCAGCAGCTTAGAGGGGGCTGGGGCAGATACGCAGTATTTT.

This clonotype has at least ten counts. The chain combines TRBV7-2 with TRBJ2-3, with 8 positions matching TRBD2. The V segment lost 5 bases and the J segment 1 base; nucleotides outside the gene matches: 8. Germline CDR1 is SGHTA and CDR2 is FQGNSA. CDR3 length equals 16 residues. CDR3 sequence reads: CASSRTGTRGTDTQYF. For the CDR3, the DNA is TGTGCCAGCAGCCGGACCGGGACTAGAGGCACAGATACGCAGTATTTT.

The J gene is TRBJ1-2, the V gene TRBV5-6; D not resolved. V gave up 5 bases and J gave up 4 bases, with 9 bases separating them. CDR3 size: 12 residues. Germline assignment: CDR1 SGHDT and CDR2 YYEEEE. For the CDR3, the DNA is TGTGCCAGCAGTTCACCCATCTATGGCTACACCTTC. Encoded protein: CASSSPIYGYTF.

CDR3 sequence reads: CATRWETQYF. The CDR3 nucleotides read TGTGCCACTCGCTGGGAGACCCAGTACTTC. The chain uses TRBV6-2 or TRBV6-3 and TRBJ2-5; D is unclear. The ends were cut back, 10 bases at V and 5 bases at J, with 8 bases in the middle. The CDR3 contains 10 residues. The germline V gene encodes CDR1 MNHEY and CDR2 SVGEGT.

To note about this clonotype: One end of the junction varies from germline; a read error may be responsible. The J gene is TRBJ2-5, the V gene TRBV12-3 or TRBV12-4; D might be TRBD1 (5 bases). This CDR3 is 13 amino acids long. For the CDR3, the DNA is TGTGCCTGCAGTCCCTCAGGGCAAGAGACCCAGTACTTC. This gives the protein CACSPSGQETQYF.

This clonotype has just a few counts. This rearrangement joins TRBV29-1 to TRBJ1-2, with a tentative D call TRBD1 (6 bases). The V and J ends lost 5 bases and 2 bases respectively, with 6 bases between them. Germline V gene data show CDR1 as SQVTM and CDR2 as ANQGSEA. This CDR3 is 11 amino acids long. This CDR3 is CSVTGNYGYTF. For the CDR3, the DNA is TGCAGCGTTACAGGGAACTATGGCTACACCTTC.

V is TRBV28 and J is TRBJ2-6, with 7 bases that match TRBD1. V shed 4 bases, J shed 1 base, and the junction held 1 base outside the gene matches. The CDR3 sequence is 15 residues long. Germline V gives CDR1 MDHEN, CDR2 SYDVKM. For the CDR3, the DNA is TGTGCCAGCAGTTCGGGACAGTCTGGGGCCAACGTCCTGACTTTC. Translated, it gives CASSSGQSGANVLTF.

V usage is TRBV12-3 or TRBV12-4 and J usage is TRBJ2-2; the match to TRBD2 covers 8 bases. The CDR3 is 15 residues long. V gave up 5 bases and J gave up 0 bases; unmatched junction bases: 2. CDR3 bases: TGTGCCAGCAGTCCGGGACTAGCGAACACCGGGGAGCTGTTTTTT. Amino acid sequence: CASSPGLANTGELFF.

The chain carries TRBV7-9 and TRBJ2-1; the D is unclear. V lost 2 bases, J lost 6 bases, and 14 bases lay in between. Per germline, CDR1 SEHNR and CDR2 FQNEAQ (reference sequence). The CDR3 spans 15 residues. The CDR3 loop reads CASSLSGMVGNEQFF. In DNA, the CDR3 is TGTGCCAGCAGCTTATCTGGAATGGTGGGCAATGAGCAGTTCTTC.

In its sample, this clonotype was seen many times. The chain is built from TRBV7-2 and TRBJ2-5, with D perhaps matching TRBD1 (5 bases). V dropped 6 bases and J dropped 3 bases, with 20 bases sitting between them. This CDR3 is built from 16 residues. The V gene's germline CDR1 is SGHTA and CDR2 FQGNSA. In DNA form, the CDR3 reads TGTGCCAGCAGAAACCTTAAAAAAGGGGCCAAAGAGACCCAGTACTTC. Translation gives CASRNLKKGAKETQYF.

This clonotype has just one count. CDR3 coding DNA: TGTGCCAGCAGCGGGCAGGGGGGAACGAGTGGCTACACCTTC. Its translation: CASSGQGGTSGYTF. V usage is TRBV9 and J usage is TRBJ1-2; TRBD1 matches 7 bases. Trimming took 3 bases from V and 7 from J; bases not matched to a gene: 9. CDR1 and CDR2 from the germline V gene are SGDLS and YYNGEE. This CDR3 region has 14 residues.

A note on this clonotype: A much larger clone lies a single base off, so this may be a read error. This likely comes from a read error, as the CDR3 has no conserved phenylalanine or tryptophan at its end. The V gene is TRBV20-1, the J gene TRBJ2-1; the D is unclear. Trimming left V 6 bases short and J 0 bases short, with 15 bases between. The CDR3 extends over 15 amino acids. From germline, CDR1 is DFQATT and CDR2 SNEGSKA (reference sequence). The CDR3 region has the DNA TGCAGTGCGCAGTTAGTGGCACTCTCCTACAATGAGCAGTTCTTA. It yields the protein CSAQLVALSYNEQFL.

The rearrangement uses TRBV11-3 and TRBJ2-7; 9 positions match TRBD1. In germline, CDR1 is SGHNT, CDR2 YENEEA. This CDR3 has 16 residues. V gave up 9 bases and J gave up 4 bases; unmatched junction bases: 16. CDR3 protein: CARTCSPRDREYEQYF. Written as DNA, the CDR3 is TGTGCCAGAACCTGTAGCCCCCGGGACAGGGAATACGAGCAGTACTTC.

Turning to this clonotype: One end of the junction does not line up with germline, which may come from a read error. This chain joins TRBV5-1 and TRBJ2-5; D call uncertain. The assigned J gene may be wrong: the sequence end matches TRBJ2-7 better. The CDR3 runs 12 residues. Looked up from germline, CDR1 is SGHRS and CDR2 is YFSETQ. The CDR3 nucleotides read TGCGTCAGCAGCTCCGCGTTGTACGAGCAGTACTTC. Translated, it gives CVSSSALYEQYF.

As DNA, the CDR3 is TGCAGTGCCCCTGAGACAGCCCCGGGAGCTTTCTTT. Its translation is CSAPETAPGAFF. This chain joins TRBV20-1 and TRBJ1-1; the D gene is possibly TRBD1 (5 bases). This CDR3 region has 12 residues. Germline V CDR1 and CDR2: DFQATT, SNEGSKA (reference sequence). V shed 6 bases and J shed 10 bases, with 18 bases lying between them.

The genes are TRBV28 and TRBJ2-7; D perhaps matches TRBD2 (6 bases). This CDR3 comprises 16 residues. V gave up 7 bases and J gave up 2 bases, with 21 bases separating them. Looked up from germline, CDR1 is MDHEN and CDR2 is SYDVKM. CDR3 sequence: CASTNTGSLKAYEQYF. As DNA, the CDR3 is TGTGCCAGCACCAACACCGGGAGCTTGAAAGCCTACGAGCAGTACTTC.

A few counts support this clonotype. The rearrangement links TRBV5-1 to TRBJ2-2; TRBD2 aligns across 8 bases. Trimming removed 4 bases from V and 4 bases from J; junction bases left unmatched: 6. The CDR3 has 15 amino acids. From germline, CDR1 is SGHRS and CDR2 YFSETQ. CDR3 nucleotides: TGCGCCAGCAGCCTTAGCGGGACTGGCACCGGGGAGCTGTTTTTT. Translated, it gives CASSLSGTGTGELFF.

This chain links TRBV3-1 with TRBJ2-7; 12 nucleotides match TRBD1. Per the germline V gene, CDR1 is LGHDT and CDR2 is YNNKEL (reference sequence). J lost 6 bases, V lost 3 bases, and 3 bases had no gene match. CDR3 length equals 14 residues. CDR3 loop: CASSHWDRGREQYF. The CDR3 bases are TGTGCCAGCAGCCACTGGGACAGGGGGCGCGAGCAGTACTTC.